This TCR beta chain was sequenced for a study of cytomegalovirus exposure and HLA in healthy donors (dated by TCRdb to about 2017). Study-level background: In an earlier analysis of roughly 500 of the donors, around 290 Gb of sequence data and 90 million to 120 million unique TCR beta sequences from 180 million or so T cells were reported. High-throughput TCR immunosequencing, statistical association of individual TCRs with disease status, and machine learning were combined to predict cytomegalovirus infection status. A later genetic analysis used genome-wide SNP genotypes for 398 of the 666 donors, treating that subset as a discovery cohort. Every discovery cohort repertoire had been produced on one sequencing platform. The genetic ancestry cluster associated with self-reported Caucasian donors included about 81% of the 300 to 400 genotyped donors. An early release covering roughly 580 HLA-typed donors comprised 300 to 350 gigabases of sequencing data and 85 million or so unique TCR sequences. Both class I and class II loci were covered by HLA typing, at four-digit resolution. In an earlier analysis of around 540 of the donors, high-throughput TCR beta sequencing was used to judge whether each TCR beta V gene segment behaved as functional or pseudogenic. Typing coverage varied by locus: about 629-630 donors for A, B, C, DRB1 and DQB1; around 560 for DQA1; 606 for DPA1; roughly 450 for DPB1. The study was designed to test whether signatures of past pathogen exposure could be identified by cataloging public T cell receptors. The later analysis used no new phenotypic data to find candidate immune exposures, relying instead on TCR beta sequences and their occurrence across donors. The study profiled the T cell repertoires of fewer than 850 subjects by immunosequencing and related them to cytomegalovirus serostatus. Five DR-DQ haplotypes were treated as single units for association and clustering because of strong linkage in the cohort. Among roughly 400 genotyped donors of the cohort, an average of approximately 220,000 unique TCR beta nucleotide sequences was sequenced per donor, of which 15% to 20% were non-productive. To study patterns of TCR occurrence, a later analysis re-analyzed previously published TCR beta repertoires from 666 donors and added high-resolution HLA genotyping. Donor age, sex, ethnicity and CMV serostatus were compiled alongside the repertoire data. Along with the approximately 700-subject first cohort, a separate validation cohort of 120 different subjects was used.

The cohort comprised around 700 healthy bone marrow donors. At the time of sampling, all cohort members were nominally healthy, though unrecorded immune exposures were likely present. CMV serostatus was positive for 289 and negative for about 55% of the roughly 670 cohort members, and was not recorded for this donor. A peripheral blood sample was collected from each donor, and TCR beta sequencing was performed on peripheral blood mononuclear cells. Genomic DNA was extracted from the blood cell samples with the Qiagen DNeasy Blood Extraction Kit. The CDR3 runs 15 residues from the cysteine to the phenylalanine. CDR3 DNA only is kept here, 45 bases in frame from base 1. V loses 7 bases of germline sequence and J loses 4 bases, and the interval between the two ends is 20 bases. The germline V gene gives CDR1 as SGHRS and CDR2 as YFSETQ. Findings and caveats that apply to the study as a whole: Presence/absence analyses assumed roughly uniform sequencing depth across donors, an assumption that may not hold. In both the original and validation cohorts, the classifier was reported to diagnose cytomegalovirus status with high specificity and sensitivity. Immune exposure information for the cohort was limited to CMV serostatus. In the study, some 180 TCR beta chains were listed as associated with cytomegalovirus. Compared with equally common non-associated chains, HLA-associated TCR beta chains in a later analysis were more clonally expanded and had lower generation probabilities. V-gene and J-gene trimming of TCR beta chains was associated with a missense DCLRE1C variant in a later genetic analysis, and the association was replicated in an independent cohort. According to a later analysis, most CMV-associated TCR beta chains appeared to be HLA-restricted, and the HLA associations seemed to be driven largely by CMV exposure. Some IMGT-functional V segments, including TRBV6-2 and TRBV6-3, could not be distinguished by the 87-base-pair reads and were therefore excluded. Linkage disequilibrium might explain the correlated functional status among segregating V segments, but an unknown experimental factor could not be excluded. According to the authors, the approach could potentially be generalized to other disease states and immunological phenotypes. In a later analysis, the rate of TCR association differed among HLA loci, with DRB1 alleles having the most associated TCRs and HLA-C alleles having the fewest. An earlier analysis of approximately 530 of the donors showed that most TCR beta V segments appeared in productive rearrangements either about 87% or about 30% of the time, which broadly matched IMGT annotations. The sequencing pipeline was judged likely to have produced a cluster of highly shared sequence variants as a technical artifact. A later genetic analysis reported fewer N-insertions in productive TCRs among donors in an Asian-associated ancestry cluster than the roughly 720-donor mean. Strong co-occurrence of HLA alleles, especially DR and DQ, made assigning TCR associations to individual alleles difficult. Because some donors lacked HLA typing at each locus, the association tests relied only on the typed subset. The earlier analysis of about 600 of the donors excluded over 15 rarely observed V segments, including chromosome 9 orphons, because counts were too low. A few of the identified cytomegalovirus-associated TCR beta chains were confirmed in vitro to be specific for cytomegalovirus antigens. Across donors, most TCR sequences were observed very rarely, whereas some public TCRs were present in many individuals. This cohort had only TCR beta chains sequenced, and the lack of alpha or paired-chain data limited which features could be detected. In a later analysis, 16,951 TCR beta sequences were associated with specific HLA alleles at a false discovery rate of 0.05. In a later analysis, several top co-occurrence clusters were reported to appear linked to parvovirus B19, influenza, CMV and Epstein-Barr virus. A further reported finding was that TCR beta sequences accurately predicted the HLA-A and HLA-B alleles for most subjects in the first cohort.

Comments on this clone: It lacks a known antigen. No base quality values were provided; no much bigger clone lies one nucleotide off.

The library was made by the immunoSEQ multiplex PCR assay. For the multiplex PCR, a mixture combining 60 forward primers for TCR Vbeta segments and 13 reverse primers for TCR Jbeta segments was used. The CDR3 region of rearranged TCR beta genes was amplified from genomic DNA by a multiplex PCR assay. The Illumina HiSeq System was used to sequence the amplified TCR beta libraries as 87-base-pair reads. On the authors' methods: Across the roughly 670 repertoires, a later analysis counted 80 million or so unique TCR beta chains, roughly 11 million of which were shared by at least two donors. Raw reads were error-corrected and collapsed into unique sequences by a nearest-neighbor algorithm in which closely related sequences were merged to remove PCR and sequencing errors. To assign V, D and J gene segments, CDR3 sequences were aligned to IMGT reference sequences. Each retained sequence needed at least a six-nucleotide match to both a V gene segment and a J gene segment. Rearrangements were called productive when the CDR3 lacked stop codons and stayed in frame with V and J; all others were non-productive. Following IMGT convention, CDR3 was defined as the stretch from the second conserved V-encoded cysteine up to the conserved J-encoded phenylalanine. Sequences without an unambiguous match to a single V gene segment were excluded from the earlier analysis of a few hundred of the donors. In an earlier analysis of about 590 of the donors, a V segment was called functional when productive rearrangements were above 56.7%, and segregating when the standard deviation between donors exceeded 5%. A statistical classification framework was built for diagnosing cytomegalovirus status from the catalog of TCR beta chain sequences. In a later analysis, V and J genes were assigned by comparing TCR nucleotide sequences against IMGT/GENE-DB human TR gene sequences. In a later analysis, CDR3 sequences and most-parsimonious VDJ recombination scenarios were assigned using the TCRdist pipeline. In a later analysis, each TCR beta chain was defined by its CDR3 amino acid sequence together with its V-gene family, and reads without a unique V-gene family were excluded. A later analysis removed roughly 590 highly shared, low-generation-probability nucleotide sequences to deal with suspected cross-contamination and a sequencing artifact. In a later analysis, a clonal expansion index for each public chain was calculated from normalized within-repertoire ranks of inferred template counts. In a later analysis, generation probabilities were computed using a VDJ recombination model fitted to out-of-frame rearrangements, and the results were checked against IGoR. Hypergeometric tests were used in a later analysis to score TCR-TCR, TCR-HLA and TCR-CMV co-occurrence, with a repertoire-size bias correction applied to the TCR pairs. In a later analysis, false discovery rates were estimated by permuting HLA or CMV assignments 20 times. In a later analysis, co-occurring TCRs were grouped using DBSCAN, and TCRdist sequence similarity was added for clustering within HLA-allele-positive subsets. Co-occurrence clustering excluded repertoires with fewer than 30,000 or more than 120,000 public chains, plus five with anomalous nucleotide sharing. Held by TCRdb, this immuneACCESS table contains in-frame sequences only and omits some clones. Under half of the omission traces to an unresolved V gene where checked; the cause of the rest is unknown. That table gives V, J and clone size, and the DNA gave D and trimming. This sample holds some 130,000 clones; 60% to 75% were observed only once. The top ten clones comprise approximately 1.6% of the sample.

The sample was PBMCs. This chain is built from TRBV5-1 and TRBJ2-5; 7 matching bases give a weak D call of TRBD2. This sequence was found in a human donor in good health. The encoded CDR3 is CASGGGRQGLETQYF. The nucleotide sequence is TGCGCCAGCGGGGGGGGCAGGCAAGGATTAGAGACCCAGTACTTC.